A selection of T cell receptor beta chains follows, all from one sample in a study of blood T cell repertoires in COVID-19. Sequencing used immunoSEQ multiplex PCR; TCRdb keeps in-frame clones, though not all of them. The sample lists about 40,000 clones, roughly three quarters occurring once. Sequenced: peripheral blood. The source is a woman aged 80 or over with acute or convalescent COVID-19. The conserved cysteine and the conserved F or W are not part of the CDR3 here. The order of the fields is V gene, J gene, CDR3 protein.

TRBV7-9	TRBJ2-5	ASSFSTGLETQY
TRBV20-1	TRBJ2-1	SASWAGVGNEQF
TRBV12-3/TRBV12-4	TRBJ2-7	ASSLRENSEQY
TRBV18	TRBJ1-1	ASSPPGEAKAF
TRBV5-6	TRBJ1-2	ASSLFGDPGKYGYT
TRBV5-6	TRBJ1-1	ASSPAGVMNTEAF
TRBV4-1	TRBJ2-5	ASSHPDKPQETQY
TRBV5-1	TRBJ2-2	ASSLDGDTGELF
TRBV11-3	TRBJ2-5	ASSLGQREETQY
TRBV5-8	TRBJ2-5	ASSFGQGERETQY
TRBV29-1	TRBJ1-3	SVYRAGGNTIY
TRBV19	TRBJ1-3	ASSIPLGRGHTIY
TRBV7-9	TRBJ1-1	ASSLSRQGATF